This TCR beta chain was recovered during a study of blood T cell repertoires in COVID-19. Overall study: Sources were T cells, B-cell-depleted T cells, or PBMCs; the material itself was cDNA or gDNA.

The CDR3 sequence is 16 residues long. V lost 0 bases to trimming and J lost 1 base; unmatched junction nucleotides: 2. Germline-derived CDR1 and CDR2 are ENHRY and SYGVKD. In the study's own analysis: Estimated nucleated cell counts came from reference gene primer amplification. Some clones are missing from TCRdb's copy, which holds only in-frame ones; the method was immunoSEQ multiplex PCR. That table furnishes V, J and clone size, whereas the DNA furnished D and trimming. This sample yields about 150,000 clones, of which approximately 80% are seen a single time; about 12% belongs to the top ten. Sequenced sample: peripheral blood. This receptor was identified in a woman aged 60-75 years with COVID-19, enrolled during active disease. The rearrangement uses TRBV10-3 and TRBJ1-5, with 8 positions matching TRBD1. The CDR3 reads CAISESQGASNQPQHF. DNA for the CDR3: TGTGCCATCAGTGAGTCTCAGGGGGCGAGCAATCAGCCCCAGCATTTT.